In its sample, the clone carrying this T cell receptor beta chain was seen a few times. The antigen is undetermined. One end of the junction varies from germline; a read error may be responsible. The CDR3 loop spans 11 amino acids. Per germline, CDR1 MNHEY and CDR2 SMNVEV (reference sequence). This specimen belongs to a study of post-analysis software for immune sequencing data. Study results and limitations: Included in a set of roughly five TRBV segments more frequent in patients than controls were TRBV5-6, TRBV5-1 and TRBV20-1.

Tagging with unique molecular identifiers was a feature of the TCR beta cDNA libraries. TCRdb called the PCR reads again in MiXCR, with one record for every CDR3 protein. This table has about 200,000 distinct CDR3 sequences, roughly 30% appearing once. The TCR originated in a girl aged 2 to 17 with multiple sclerosis. J is TRBJ2-1 and V is TRBV27; D not certain. The specimen was blood. The CDR3: CVSSLYNEQFF. In DNA form, the CDR3 reads TGTGTCAGCAGTCTCTACAATGAGCAGTTCTTC.